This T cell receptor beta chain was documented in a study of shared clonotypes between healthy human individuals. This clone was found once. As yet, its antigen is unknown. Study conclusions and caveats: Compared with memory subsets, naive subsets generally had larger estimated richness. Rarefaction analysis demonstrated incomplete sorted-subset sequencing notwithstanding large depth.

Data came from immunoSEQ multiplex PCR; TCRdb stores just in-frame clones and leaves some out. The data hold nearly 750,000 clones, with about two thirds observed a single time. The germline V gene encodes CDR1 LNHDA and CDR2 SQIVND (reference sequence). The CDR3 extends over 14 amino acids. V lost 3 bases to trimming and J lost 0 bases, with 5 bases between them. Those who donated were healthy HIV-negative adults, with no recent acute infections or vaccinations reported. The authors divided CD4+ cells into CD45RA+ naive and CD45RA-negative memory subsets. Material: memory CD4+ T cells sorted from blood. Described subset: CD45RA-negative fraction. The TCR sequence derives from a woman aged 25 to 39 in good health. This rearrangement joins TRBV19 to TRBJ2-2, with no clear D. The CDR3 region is CASSMSSNTGELFF. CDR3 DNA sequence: TGTGCCAGTAGTATGTCCTCGAACACCGGGGAGCTGTTTTTT.